The T cell receptor (beta chain) under discussion was sequenced for a study of CD8 T cells in ankylosing spondylitis. TCRdb re-derived calls from the 5' RACE reads in MiXCR, one entry per CDR3 protein. The sample includes 450,000 to 550,000 distinct CDR3 sequences, roughly 5.2% seen only once; the top ten take under 4.5%. Study outcomes and limitations: Apparently characteristic of ankylosing spondylitis blood was a TCR beta motif (fewer than ten highly homologous variants).

This clonotype was observed many times. As yet, its antigen is unknown. CDR3 length: 15 amino acids. Germline V gene sequence: CDR1 SGHTA, CDR2 FQGNSA. Trimming pared 3 bases from V and 4 bases from J, leaving 13 bases between. Input material: blood, either unsorted or a sorted T cell fraction (not recorded which). The chain couples TRBV7-2 to TRBJ2-1; TRBD2 is a possible D gene (6 bases). The TCR sequence derives from a male donor with ankylosing spondylitis. The CDR3 protein is CASSLGGLPYNEQFF. The CDR3 coding sequence is TGTGCCAGCAGCTTGGGGGGACTCCCTTACAATGAGCAGTTCTTC.